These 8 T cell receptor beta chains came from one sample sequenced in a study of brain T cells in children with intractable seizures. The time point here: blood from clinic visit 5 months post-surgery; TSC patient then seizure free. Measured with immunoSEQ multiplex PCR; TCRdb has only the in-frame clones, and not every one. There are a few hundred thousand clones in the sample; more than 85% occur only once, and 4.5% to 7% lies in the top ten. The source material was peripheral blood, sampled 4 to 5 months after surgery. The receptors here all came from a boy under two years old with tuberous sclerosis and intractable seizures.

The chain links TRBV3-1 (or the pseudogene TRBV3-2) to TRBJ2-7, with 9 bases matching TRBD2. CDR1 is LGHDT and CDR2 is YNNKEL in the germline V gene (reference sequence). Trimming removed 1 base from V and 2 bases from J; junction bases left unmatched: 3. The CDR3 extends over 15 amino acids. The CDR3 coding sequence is TGTGCCAGCAGCCAAGGGCTAGCGGGAACCTACGAGCAGTACTTC. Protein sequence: CASSQGLAGTYEQYF.

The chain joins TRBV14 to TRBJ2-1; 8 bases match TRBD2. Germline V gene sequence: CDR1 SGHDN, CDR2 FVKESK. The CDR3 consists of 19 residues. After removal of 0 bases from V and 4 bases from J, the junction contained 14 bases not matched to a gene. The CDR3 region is CASSQDIGYGRGTYNEQFF. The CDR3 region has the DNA TGTGCCAGCAGCCAAGATATCGGATACGGGAGGGGGACATACAATGAGCAGTTCTTC. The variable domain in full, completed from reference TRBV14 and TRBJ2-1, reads EAGVTQFPSHSVIEKGQTVTLRCDPISGHDNLYWYRRVMGKEIKFLLHFVKESKQDESGMPNNRFLAERTGGTYSTLKVQPAELEDSGVYFCASSQDIGYGRGTYNEQFFGPGTRLTVL.

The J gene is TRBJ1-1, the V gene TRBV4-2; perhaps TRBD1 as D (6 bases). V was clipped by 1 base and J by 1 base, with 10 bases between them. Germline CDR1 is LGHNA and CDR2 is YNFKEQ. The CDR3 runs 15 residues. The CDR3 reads CASSQAGQQNTEAFF. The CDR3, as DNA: TGTGCCAGCAGCCAAGCGGGACAACAGAACACTGAAGCTTTCTTT.

The CDR3 here is CASSSLDRDYEQYF. Written as DNA, the CDR3 is TGTGCCAGCAGCTCCCTCGACAGGGACTACGAGCAGTACTTC. V and J are TRBV7-9 and TRBJ2-7, with 7 positions matching TRBD1. This CDR3 region has 14 residues. Germline CDR1 reads SEHNR; CDR2 reads FQNEAQ (reference sequence). The ends lost 4 bases at V and 3 bases at J; junction bases unmatched: 6.

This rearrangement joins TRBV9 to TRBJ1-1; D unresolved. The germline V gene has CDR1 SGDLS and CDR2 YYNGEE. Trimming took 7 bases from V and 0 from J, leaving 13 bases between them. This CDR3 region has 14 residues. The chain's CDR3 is CASSTGAVNTEAFF. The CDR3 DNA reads TGTGCCAGCTCTACCGGCGCGGTGAACACTGAAGCTTTCTTT.

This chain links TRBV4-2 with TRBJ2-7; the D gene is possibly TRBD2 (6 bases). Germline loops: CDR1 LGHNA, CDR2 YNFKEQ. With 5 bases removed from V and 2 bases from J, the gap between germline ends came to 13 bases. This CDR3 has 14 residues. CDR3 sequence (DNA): TGTGCCAGCAGCAACAGCGGGCTGACCTACGAGCAGTACTTC. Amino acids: CASSNSGLTYEQYF.

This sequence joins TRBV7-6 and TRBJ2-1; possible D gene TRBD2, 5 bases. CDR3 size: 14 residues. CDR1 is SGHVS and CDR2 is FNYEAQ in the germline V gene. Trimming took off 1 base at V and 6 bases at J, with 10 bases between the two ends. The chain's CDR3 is CASSLVGSANEQFF. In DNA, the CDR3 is TGTGCCAGCAGCTTAGTGGGGAGCGCCAATGAGCAGTTCTTC.

DNA of the CDR3: TGTGCCTGGAGTGTCAGGGACACCGGGGAGCTGTTTTTT. This translates into CAWSVRDTGELFF. V and J are TRBV30 and TRBJ2-2; D is possibly TRBD1 (5 bases). V was shortened by 0 bases and J by 3 bases, with 5 bases between the two germline ends. The CDR3 length is 13 residues. Germline loops: CDR1 GTSNPN, CDR2 SVGIG (reference sequence).